This TCR beta chain was obtained from a study of blood T cell repertoires in COVID-19. Study summary: Samples representing acute and convalescent COVID-19 were sourced from the United States, Italy and Spain. Sources were T cells, B-cell-depleted T cells, or PBMCs; the material itself was cDNA or gDNA.

Trimming shortened V by 4 bases and J by 1 base, and 19 bases separated the two germline ends. The germline V gene encodes CDR1 SGHTA and CDR2 FQGNSA. CDR3 size: 17 residues. In the authors' workflow: The assay estimated nucleated cells by amplifying reference gene primers. Sequenced by immunoSEQ multiplex PCR; TCRdb stores in-frame clones only, minus some. Clone size and the V and J calls come from that table; the DNA yielded D and trimming. The table shows under 200,000 clones, with 75% to 90% occurring only once. Source material: peripheral blood. This chain uses TRBV7-2 with TRBJ2-5; a possible D gene is TRBD2 (6 bases). The sequence came from a woman between 55 and 75 years old with acute or convalescent COVID-19. The CDR3 loop reads CASSSRTGGWSQETQYF. CDR3 coding DNA: TGTGCCAGCAGCTCAAGAACCGGGGGTTGGAGCCAAGAGACCCAGTACTTC.